This paragraph covers one T cell receptor beta chain sequence. Time point in this sample: peripheral blood 6 weeks after treatment start. The patients had locally advanced or metastatic urothelial carcinoma. V gave up 0 bases and J gave up 7 bases, with 4 bases separating them. The CDR3 has 11 amino acids. Per germline, CDR1 GTSNPN and CDR2 SVGIG (reference sequence). The data stem from a study of PD-L1 blockade in urothelial cancer. TCRdb's copy holds only in-frame clones and misses some; the assay was immunoSEQ multiplex PCR. The sample lists tens of thousands of clones; about 79% were seen once. The rearrangement joins TRBV30 to TRBJ2-1; no definite D call. The receptor comes from a man in his sixties or seventies with urothelial cancer. The starting material was PBMCs, obtained around atezolizumab (anti-PD-L1) treatment. The CDR3 DNA sequence: TGTGCCTGGAGTGTGCGAAATGAGCAGTTCTTC. Protein product: CAWSVRNEQFF.